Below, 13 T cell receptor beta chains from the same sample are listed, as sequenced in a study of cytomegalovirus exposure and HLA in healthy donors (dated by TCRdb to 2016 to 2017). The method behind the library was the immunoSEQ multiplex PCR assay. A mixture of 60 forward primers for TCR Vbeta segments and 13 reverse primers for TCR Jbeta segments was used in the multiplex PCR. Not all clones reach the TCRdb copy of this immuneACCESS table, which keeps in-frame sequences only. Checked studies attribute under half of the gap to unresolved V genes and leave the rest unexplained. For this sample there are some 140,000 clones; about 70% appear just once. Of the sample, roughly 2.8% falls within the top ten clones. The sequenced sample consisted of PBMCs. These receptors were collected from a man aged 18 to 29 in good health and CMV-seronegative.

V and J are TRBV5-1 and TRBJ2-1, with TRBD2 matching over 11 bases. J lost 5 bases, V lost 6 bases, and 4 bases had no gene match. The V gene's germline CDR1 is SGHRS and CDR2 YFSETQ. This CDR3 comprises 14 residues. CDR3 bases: TGCGCCAGCAACCTAGCGGGGGGCAACAATGAGCAGTTCTTC. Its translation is CASNLAGGNNEQFF.

The CDR3 region has the DNA TGTGCCAGCAGCTTAGCGATGGGCCTAGCGCATACGCAGTATTTT. Translating gives CASSLAMGLAHTQYF. The genes are TRBV5-6 and TRBJ2-3, with a weak D call TRBD2 (6 bases). Trimming pared 2 bases from V and 7 bases from J, leaving 17 bases between. Germline assignment: CDR1 SGHDT and CDR2 YYEEEE. The CDR3 has 15 amino acids. Based on the CDR3 plus reference TRBV5-6 and TRBJ2-3, the full variable domain is DAGVTQSPTHLIKTRGQQVTLRCSPKSGHDTVSWYQQALGQGPQFIFQYYEEEERQRGNFPDRFSGHQFPNYSSELNVNALLLGDSALYLCASSLAMGLAHTQYFGPGTRLTVL.

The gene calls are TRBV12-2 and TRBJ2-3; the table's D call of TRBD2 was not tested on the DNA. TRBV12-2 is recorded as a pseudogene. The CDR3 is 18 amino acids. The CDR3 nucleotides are TGTGCAAGTCGCTTACCCACGATTAGCGGTAGTTTCACAGATACGCAGTATTTT. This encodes CASRLPTISGSFTDTQYF.

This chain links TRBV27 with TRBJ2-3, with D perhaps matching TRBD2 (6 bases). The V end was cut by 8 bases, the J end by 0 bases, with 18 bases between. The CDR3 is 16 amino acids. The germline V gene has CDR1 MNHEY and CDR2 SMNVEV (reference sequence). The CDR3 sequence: CASGLLGGSSTDTQYF. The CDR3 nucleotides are TGTGCCAGCGGACTACTCGGGGGTTCTAGCACAGATACGCAGTATTTT.

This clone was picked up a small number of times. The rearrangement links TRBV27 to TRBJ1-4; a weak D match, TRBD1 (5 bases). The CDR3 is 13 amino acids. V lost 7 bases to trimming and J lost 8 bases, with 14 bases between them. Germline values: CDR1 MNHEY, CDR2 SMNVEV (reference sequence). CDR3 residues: CASTARGREKLFF. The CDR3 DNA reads TGTGCCAGCACTGCAAGGGGAAGGGAAAAACTGTTTTTT.

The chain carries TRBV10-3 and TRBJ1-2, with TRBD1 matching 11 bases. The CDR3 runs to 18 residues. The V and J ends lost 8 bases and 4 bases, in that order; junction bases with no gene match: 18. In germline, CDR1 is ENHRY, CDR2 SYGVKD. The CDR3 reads CAISPQLGQGEVGYGYTF. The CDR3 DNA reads TGTGCCATCTCCCCCCAGTTGGGACAGGGGGAGGTTGGCTATGGCTACACCTTC.

This CDR3 is CATSRDPGALRTEAFF. The CDR3 region has the DNA TGTGCCACCAGCAGAGATCCAGGGGCCCTGAGGACTGAAGCTTTCTTT. V usage is TRBV15 and J usage is TRBJ1-1; D might be TRBD1 (6 bases). Germline V gene data show CDR1 as LNHNV and CDR2 as YYDKDF (reference sequence). V was clipped by 0 bases and J by 5 bases, with 16 bases between them. This CDR3 region has 16 residues.

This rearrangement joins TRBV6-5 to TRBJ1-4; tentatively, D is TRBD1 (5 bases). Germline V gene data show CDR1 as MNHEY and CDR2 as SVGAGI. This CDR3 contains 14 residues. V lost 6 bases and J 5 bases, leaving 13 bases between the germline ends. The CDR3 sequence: CASRRIGGNEKLFF. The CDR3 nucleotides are TGTGCCAGCAGGAGGATCGGGGGAAATGAAAAACTGTTTTTT.

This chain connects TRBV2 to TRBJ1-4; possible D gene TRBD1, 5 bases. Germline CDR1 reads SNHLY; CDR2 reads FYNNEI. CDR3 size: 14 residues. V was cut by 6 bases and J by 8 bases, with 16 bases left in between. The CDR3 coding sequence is TGTGCCAGCAGGCAGACAGCCCAAGGGGAAAAACTGTTTTTT. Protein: CASRQTAQGEKLFF.

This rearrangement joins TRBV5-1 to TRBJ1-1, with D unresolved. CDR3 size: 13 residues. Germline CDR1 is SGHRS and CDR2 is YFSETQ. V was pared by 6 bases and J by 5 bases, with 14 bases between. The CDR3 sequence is CASNEHPDTEAFF. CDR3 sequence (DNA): TGCGCCAGCAACGAACATCCAGATACTGAAGCTTTCTTT.

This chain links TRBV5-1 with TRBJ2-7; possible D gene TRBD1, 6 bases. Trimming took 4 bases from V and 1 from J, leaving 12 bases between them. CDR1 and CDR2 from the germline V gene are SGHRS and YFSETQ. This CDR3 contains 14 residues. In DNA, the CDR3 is TGCGCCAGCAGCCATTCGGACAGTTCCTACGAGCAGTACTTC. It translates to CASSHSDSSYEQYF.

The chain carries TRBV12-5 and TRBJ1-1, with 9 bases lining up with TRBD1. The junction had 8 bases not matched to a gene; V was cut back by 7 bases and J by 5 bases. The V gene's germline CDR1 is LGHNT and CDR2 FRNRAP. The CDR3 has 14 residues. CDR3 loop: CASAIETGGTEAFF. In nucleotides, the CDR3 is TGTGCTAGTGCCATCGAGACAGGGGGAACTGAAGCTTTCTTT.

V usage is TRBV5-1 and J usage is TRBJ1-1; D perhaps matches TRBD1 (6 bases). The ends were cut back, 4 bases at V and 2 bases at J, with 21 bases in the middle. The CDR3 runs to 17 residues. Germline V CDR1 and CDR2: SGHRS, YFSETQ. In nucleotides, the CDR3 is TGCGCCAGCAGCCCGTTTATTGGCAGGGGCAGAAACACTGAAGCTTTCTTT. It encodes CASSPFIGRGRNTEAFF.